These 32 T cell receptor beta chains share one sample of origin, sequenced in a study of response to subunit inactivated influenza vaccine. TCRdb re-called the RT-PCR reads through MiXCR, storing one row per CDR3 protein. The sample consists of approximately 680,000 distinct CDR3 sequences, around 16% of them appearing once. The specimen was PBMCs from blood, collected 11 to 12 days after vaccination. The receptor source for this set is a man aged 50 to 60 who received an inactivated influenza vaccine.

This clonotype was seen a few times. The chain joins TRBV7-2 to TRBJ1-3; a possible D gene is TRBD1 (6 bases). CDR1 and CDR2 from the germline V gene are SGHTA and FQGNSA. V was clipped by 1 base and J by 4 bases, with 14 bases between them. The length of the CDR3 is 16 residues. Here the CDR3 DNA reads TGTGCCAGCAGCTTAGGCTACAGGGTAGCAGGAAACACCATATATTTT. Amino acid sequence: CASSLGYRVAGNTIYF.

The chain couples TRBV20-1 to TRBJ2-7; the match to TRBD2 covers 7 bases. The CDR3 length is 13 residues. Germline CDR1 is DFQATT and CDR2 is SNEGSKA (reference sequence). V was clipped by 5 bases and J by 2 bases; unmatched bases: 6. The CDR3 loop is CSASSGEAYEQYF. CDR3 bases: TGCAGTGCTTCTAGCGGAGAAGCCTACGAGCAGTACTTC.

The rearrangement links TRBV4-3 to TRBJ1-2, with D possibly being TRBD1 (6 bases). V dropped 1 base and J dropped 4 bases, with 13 bases sitting between them. This CDR3 is 15 amino acids long. Looked up from germline, CDR1 is LGHNA and CDR2 is YSLEER. This CDR3 reads CASSQGVSGAYGYTF. In DNA, the CDR3 is TGCGCCAGCAGCCAAGGTGTGTCAGGGGCCTATGGCTACACCTTC.

This clonotype was observed a handful of times. V gene TRBV3-1 combines with J gene TRBJ1-2, with 7 bases that match TRBD1. Germline V gene sequence: CDR1 LGHDT, CDR2 YNNKEL (reference sequence). V lost 4 bases and J lost 1; bases outside the gene matches: 12. This CDR3 contains 17 residues. As DNA, the CDR3 is TGTGCCAGCAGCCTAAGAGGGACAGAAAGGATTAACTATGGCTACACCTTC. This encodes CASSLRGTERINYGYTF. The full variable domain, with the rest looked up from reference TRBV3-1 and TRBJ1-2, is DTAVSQTPKYLVTQMGNDKSIKCEQNLGHDTMYWYKQDSKKFLKIMFSYNNKELIINETVPNRFSPKSPDKAHLNLHINSLELGDSAVYFCASSLRGTERINYGYTFGSGTRLTVV.

The genes are TRBV5-5 and TRBJ2-1, with TRBD1 matching 7 bases. Germline V gene data show CDR1 as SGHKS and CDR2 as YYEKEE (reference sequence). V was pared by 7 bases and J by 0 bases, with 13 bases of the junction left unmatched. The CDR3 is made up of 17 amino acids. In DNA form, the CDR3 reads TGTGCCAGCGGCCCCGGGACAGTCCGCAGCTCCTACAATGAGCAGTTCTTC. This translates into CASGPGTVRSSYNEQFF.

This clonotype occurred a few times. The chain employs TRBV5-1 and TRBJ2-3; possible D gene TRBD1, 6 bases. The CDR3 consists of 13 residues. Trimming cost V 4 bases and J 6 bases, with 12 bases left between them. Germline values: CDR1 SGHRS, CDR2 YFSETQ. This CDR3 reads CASSIGQTDTQYF. In DNA form, the CDR3 reads TGCGCCAGCAGCATCGGACAGACGGATACGCAGTATTTT.

This clonotype has more than one count but fewer than ten. The V call is TRBV12-3 or TRBV12-4, the J call TRBJ1-5, with D maybe TRBD1 (5 bases). The CDR3 sequence is 13 residues long. V shed 5 bases and J shed 3 bases, with 8 bases lying between them. This CDR3 reads CASSARVNQPQHF. CDR3 in DNA: TGTGCCAGCAGTGCCAGGGTCAATCAGCCCCAGCATTTT.

This clonotype was seen only a few times. This sequence joins TRBV5-1 and TRBJ1-2, with no clear D. The CDR3 sequence is 13 residues long. With 0 bases removed from V and 3 bases from J, the gap between germline ends came to 6 bases. Germline CDR1 SGHRS, CDR2 YFSETQ. This CDR3 is CASSLAFDYGYTF. The CDR3 DNA reads TGCGCCAGCAGCTTGGCCTTCGACTATGGCTACACCTTC.

This rearrangement joins TRBV4-3 to TRBJ2-1; D ambiguous. Deletions cut 0 bases from V and 12 bases from J, with 18 bases between. CDR3 length: 15 amino acids. CDR1 LGHNA and CDR2 YSLEER come from the germline V gene. CDR3 sequence (DNA): TGCGCCAGCAGCCAAGAAGGCGCAGCGTCCAAACGGCAGTTCTTC. Its protein is CASSQEGAASKRQFF.

This clonotype has more than one count but fewer than ten. The rearrangement links TRBV20-1 to TRBJ1-5; 8 positions agree with TRBD1. Germline V CDR1 and CDR2: DFQATT, SNEGSKA (reference sequence). The length of the CDR3 is 16 residues. V shed 5 bases, J shed 0 bases, and the junction held 9 bases outside the gene matches. The DNA of the CDR3 is TGCAGTGCTGGGCAACAGGGGGGCGATAGCAATCAGCCCCAGCATTTT. Its protein product is CSAGQQGGDSNQPQHF.

This clonotype has more than one count but fewer than ten. The V call is TRBV4-3, the J call TRBJ2-1, with 7 bases lining up with TRBD1. Trimming removed 3 bases from V and 0 bases from J; junction bases left unmatched: 2. Germline V CDR1 and CDR2: LGHNA, YSLEER. There are 15 residues in the CDR3. This CDR3 is CASSHRGSSYNEQFF. The CDR3 nucleotides read TGCGCCAGCAGCCACAGGGGGAGCTCCTACAATGAGCAGTTCTTC.

A few counts support this clonotype. This sequence joins TRBV5-1 and TRBJ2-6; weak D call: TRBD2 (5 bases). The V gene lost 0 bases and the J gene lost 3 bases, with 19 bases spanning the gap. Per germline, CDR1 SGHRS and CDR2 YFSETQ. This CDR3 has 19 residues. The CDR3 coding sequence is TGCGCCAGCAGCTTGGCGGGGTATGGGGATCTTGGTGGGGCCAACGTCCTGACTTTC. Translated: CASSLAGYGDLGGANVLTF.

CDR3 DNA: TGTGCCAGCAGGAAGGAGACAGGCTATAACTATGGCTACACCTTC. This sequence encodes CASRKETGYNYGYTF. The chain recombines TRBV2 with TRBJ1-2, with a tentative D call TRBD1 (6 bases). Germline V gene sequence: CDR1 SNHLY, CDR2 FYNNEI. The CDR3 covers 15 residues. Trimming pared 6 bases from V and 1 base from J, leaving 15 bases between.

This clonotype was recorded a few times. The chain uses TRBV27 and TRBJ2-1; 12 nucleotides match TRBD2. The CDR3 covers 18 residues. Trimming took 8 bases from V and 2 from J; bases not matched to a gene: 13. From germline, CDR1 is MNHEY and CDR2 SMNVEV (reference sequence). The CDR3 loop reads CASRYRGTSGHPYNEQFF. CDR3 coding DNA: TGTGCCAGCCGATACCGCGGGACTAGCGGGCACCCCTACAATGAGCAGTTCTTC.

This clonotype was found a few times. J is TRBJ2-1 and V is TRBV7-2; D might be TRBD1 (6 bases). Trimming removed 0 bases at V and 5 bases at J, with 11 bases between. CDR1 is SGHTA and CDR2 is FQGNSA in the germline V gene. The CDR3 consists of 15 residues. The CDR3 DNA sequence: TGTGCCAGCAGCTTAGCTAGGACAGACAACAATGAGCAGTTCTTC. It encodes CASSLARTDNNEQFF.

This clonotype was observed a handful of times. The rearrangement uses TRBV28 and TRBJ2-7; 7 nucleotides agree with TRBD2. The J segment lost 5 bases and the V segment lost 3 bases, leaving 10 bases of the junction unmatched. This CDR3 has 15 amino acids. Germline CDR1 MDHEN, CDR2 SYDVKM. CDR3 sequence reads: CASSFAGDPTDEQYF. The CDR3 coding sequence is TGTGCCAGCAGTTTTGCGGGAGATCCCACGGACGAGCAGTACTTC.

This clonotype is termed medium-sized. The J gene is TRBJ1-5, the V gene TRBV7-8, with 8 positions matching TRBD1. The length of the CDR3 is 16 residues. Germline V CDR1 and CDR2: SGHVS, FQNEAQ. J was trimmed by 6 bases and V by 1 base; bases with no gene match: 8. The CDR3 nucleotides read TGTGCCAGCAGCTTAGTCGCAGGGGGCCCCGGTCAGCCCCAGCATTTT. Translated: CASSLVAGGPGQPQHF. The variable domain in full, completed from reference TRBV7-8 and TRBJ1-5, reads GAGVSQSPRYKVAKRGQDVALRCDPISGHVSLFWYQQALGQGPEFLTYFQNEAQLDKSGLPSDRFFAERPEGSVSTLKIQRTQQEDSAVYLCASSLVAGGPGQPQHFGDGTRLSIL.

This clonotype was detected a few times. The rearrangement uses TRBV15 and TRBJ1-4; TRBD1 matches 8 bases. The length of the CDR3 is 15 residues. Trimming at V came to 0 bases and at J to 5 bases, leaving 2 bases not matched to a gene. Germline CDR1 is LNHNV and CDR2 is YYDKDF (reference sequence). CDR3 sequence: CATSRDGQGNEKLFF. CDR3 nucleotide sequence: TGTGCCACCAGCAGAGATGGACAGGGAAATGAAAAACTGTTTTTT.

The genes are TRBV6-1 and TRBJ1-6, with 9 nucleotides matching TRBD1. V lost 6 bases and J lost 6; bases outside the gene matches: 9. Germline-derived CDR1 and CDR2 are MNHNS and SASEGT. There are 16 residues in the CDR3. CDR3 amino acids: CASSITGGVFNSPLHF. The DNA of the CDR3 is TGTGCCAGCAGCATTACAGGGGGCGTTTTTAATTCACCCCTCCACTTT.

This sequence joins TRBV7-8 and TRBJ2-7; no clear D gene. Germline CDR1 and CDR2: SGHVS and FQNEAQ. The length of the CDR3 is 14 residues. With 2 bases removed from V and 4 bases from J, the gap between germline ends came to 12 bases. The DNA of the CDR3 is TGTGCCAGCAGCTTAAATCCGGCGGCGTACGAGCAGTACTTC. The encoded protein is CASSLNPAAYEQYF.

This clonotype came up a few times. V and J are TRBV18 and TRBJ1-4; 7 positions match TRBD1. CDR1 is KGHSH, CDR2 LQKENI, per germline. Trimming took 0 bases from V and 7 from J; bases not matched to a gene: 8. This CDR3 has 16 residues. CDR3 sequence (DNA): TGTGCCAGCTCACCACCCTACAGGGGAAGGGGTGAAAAACTGTTTTTT. It specifies CASSPPYRGRGEKLFF.

This clonotype showed up just a few times. The chain combines TRBV25-1 with TRBJ1-2; D gene uncertain. Germline values: CDR1 MGHDK, CDR2 SYGVNS. CDR3 length equals 12 residues. Between the trimmed V and J ends, which lost 10 bases and 1 base, there was a span of 10 bases. Here the CDR3 reads CAIEDGNYGYTF. DNA of the CDR3: TGTGCCATCGAGGACGGTAACTATGGCTACACCTTC.

In this sample, this clonotype turned up a few times. The V call is TRBV20-1, the J call TRBJ2-7, with TRBD2 matching 10 bases. The CDR3 length is 15 residues. Germline V CDR1 and CDR2: DFQATT, SNEGSKA (reference sequence). V lost 6 bases, J lost 3 bases, and 11 bases stayed unmatched. CDR3 DNA: TGCAGTGCACCCCTCTGGACTAGCGGTGACTACGAGCAGTACTTC. Amino acids: CSAPLWTSGDYEQYF.

This clonotype was seen only a few times. Its ends do not fully match the called genes, so a read error is possible. V gene TRBV5-6 combines with J gene TRBJ2-7; D gene uncertain. CDR3 length: 12 amino acids. CDR1 and CDR2 (germline): SGHDT, YYEEEE. The CDR3 spells CASSLGLYPISF. CDR3 sequence (DNA): TGTGCCAGCAGCTTGGGACTCTACCCGATTTCATTC.

A few counts support this clonotype. The chain carries TRBV9 and TRBJ2-5; D gene uncertain. The V gene's germline CDR1 is SGDLS and CDR2 YYNGEE. Trimming shortened V by 0 bases and J by 5 bases, and 11 bases separated the two germline ends. The CDR3 has 14 amino acids. The CDR3 sequence: CASSVGVSRETQYF. DNA for the CDR3: TGTGCCAGCAGCGTAGGGGTTAGCCGGGAGACCCAGTACTTC.

The rearrangement uses TRBV7-8 and TRBJ2-5; either TRBD1 or TRBD2 may fit D (6 bases each). V lost 7 bases and J lost 4, with 16 bases in between. Germline loops: CDR1 SGHVS, CDR2 FQNEAQ. The length of the CDR3 is 14 residues. CDR3 loop: CASNAEGGGETQYF. The CDR3 DNA follows: TGTGCCAGCAACGCCGAAGGGGGAGGAGAGACCCAGTACTTC.

This clonotype appeared many times. This chain connects TRBV4-2 to TRBJ1-2; TRBD1 aligns across 9 bases. Unmatched junction bases numbered 13, after V lost 1 base and J lost 7 bases. The CDR3 spans 17 residues. Germline values: CDR1 LGHNA, CDR2 YNFKEQ. DNA of the CDR3: TGTGCCAGCAGCCAAGCGGCTGGACAGGGGCCGCTAGTTGGCTACACCTTC. It specifies CASSQAAGQGPLVGYTF.

This clonotype was seen a few times. This chain joins TRBV5-1 and TRBJ2-5; TRBD2 might be the D (6 bases). V was trimmed by 4 bases and J by 2 bases, leaving 21 bases between them. The CDR3 spans 17 residues. The germline V gene has CDR1 SGHRS and CDR2 YFSETQ. DNA for the CDR3: TGCGCCAGCAGCCCAGGGTTTGGACTATGGGGACAAGAGACCCAGTACTTC. Translated, it gives CASSPGFGLWGQETQYF.

V gene TRBV4-2 combines with J gene TRBJ2-2, with 9 bases fitting TRBD2. Germline assignment: CDR1 LGHNA and CDR2 YNFKEQ. After removal of 1 base from V and 6 bases from J, the junction contained 6 bases not matched to a gene. This CDR3 contains 16 residues. The DNA of the CDR3 is TGTGCCAGCAGCCAAGTGGCGGGGGGGCTCGCCGGGGAGCTGTTTTTT. Translation gives CASSQVAGGLAGELFF.

This clonotype has only a few counts. The gene calls are TRBV4-2 and TRBJ2-7; D gene unclear. The CDR3 spans 15 residues. CDR1 and CDR2 from the germline V gene are LGHNA and YNFKEQ. The V end was cut by 4 bases, the J end by 1 base, with 14 bases between. The CDR3 protein is CASSPAPGGSYEQYF. CDR3 nucleotide sequence: TGTGCCAGCAGCCCGGCCCCCGGCGGATCCTACGAGCAGTACTTC.

The sample holds many counts of this clonotype. This rearrangement joins TRBV7-2 to TRBJ2-1, with 7 bases fitting TRBD1. The junction had 4 bases not matched to a gene; V was cut back by 7 bases and J by 4 bases. The CDR3 has 13 amino acids. Germline values: CDR1 SGHTA, CDR2 FQGNSA. The CDR3 is CASMDRTYNEQFF. For the CDR3, the DNA is TGTGCCAGCATGGACAGGACGTACAATGAGCAGTTCTTC.

In this sample, this clonotype turned up a few times. The rearrangement uses TRBV7-2 and TRBJ2-2; 8 nucleotides align to TRBD2. Unmatched junction bases numbered 5, after V lost 5 bases and J lost 0 bases. This CDR3 has 16 amino acids. Germline values: CDR1 SGHTA, CDR2 FQGNSA. The CDR3 nucleotides are TGTGCCAGCAGCGTACGACTAGCGCCGAACACCGGGGAGCTGTTTTTT. Its translation: CASSVRLAPNTGELFF.